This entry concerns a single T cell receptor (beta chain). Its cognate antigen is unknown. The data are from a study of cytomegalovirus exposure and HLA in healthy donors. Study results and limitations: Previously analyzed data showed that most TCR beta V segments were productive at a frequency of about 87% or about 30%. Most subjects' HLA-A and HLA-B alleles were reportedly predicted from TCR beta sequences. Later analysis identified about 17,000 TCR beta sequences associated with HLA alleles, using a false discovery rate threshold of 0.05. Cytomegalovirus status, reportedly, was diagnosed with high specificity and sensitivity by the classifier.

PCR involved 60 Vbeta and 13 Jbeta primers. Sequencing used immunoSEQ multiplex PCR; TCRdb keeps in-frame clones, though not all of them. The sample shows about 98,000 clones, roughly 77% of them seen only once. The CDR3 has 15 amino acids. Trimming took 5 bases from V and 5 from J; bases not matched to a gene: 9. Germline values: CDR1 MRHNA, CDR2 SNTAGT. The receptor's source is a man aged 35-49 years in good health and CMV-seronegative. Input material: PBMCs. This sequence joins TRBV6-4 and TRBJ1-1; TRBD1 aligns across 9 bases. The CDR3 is CASSYDLGQGTEAFF. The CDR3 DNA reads TGTGCCAGCAGTTACGACCTTGGACAGGGGACTGAAGCTTTCTTT.